Shown below are 20 T cell receptor beta chains from a single sample sequenced in a study of OX40 agonist ivuxolimab in advanced cancers. Profiling relied on immunoSEQ multiplex PCR, and the TCRdb table lists in-frame clones only, not all of them. The repertoire has 40,000 to 45,000 clones, about 90% of them found once; the top ten carry 3.5% to 4%. This specimen consisted of CD4+ or CD8+ T cells sorted from blood, obtained in a trial of the OX40 agonist ivuxolimab. The source is an adult with an advanced solid tumor such as melanoma, head and neck, liver or kidney cancer.

This chain joins TRBV7-9 and TRBJ2-7; 8 nucleotides line up with TRBD1. J was trimmed by 1 base and V by 1 base; bases with no gene match: 0. CDR3 length: 14 amino acids. CDR1 and CDR2 from the germline V gene are SEHNR and FQNEAQ (reference sequence). In DNA form, the CDR3 reads TGTGCCAGCAGCTTAGGGACAGGGTCCTACGAGCAGTACTTC. Translation gives CASSLGTGSYEQYF. Full variable domain (missing parts from reference TRBV7-9 and TRBJ2-7): DTGVSQNPRHKITKRGQNVTFRCDPISEHNRLYWYRQTLGQGPEFLTYFQNEAQLEKSRLLSDRFSAERPKGSFSTLEIQRTEQGDSAMYLCASSLGTGSYEQYFGPGTRLTVT.

The chain carries TRBV6-4 and TRBJ2-1; D possibly corresponds to TRBD2 (5 bases). Deletions cut 9 bases from V and 6 bases from J, with 9 bases between. The length of the CDR3 is 11 residues. Germline V gives CDR1 MRHNA, CDR2 SNTAGT. The CDR3 DNA is TGTGCCAGTCTTACTAGCAATGAGCAGTTCTTC. This gives the protein CASLTSNEQFF.

The chain combines TRBV18 with TRBJ1-1, with TRBD1 matching over 9 bases. The germline gives CDR1 KGHSH, CDR2 LQKENI. The V gene end was trimmed by 6 bases and the J gene end by 7 bases; junction bases not matched to a gene: 9. The CDR3 sequence is 14 residues long. Written as DNA, the CDR3 is TGTGCCAGCTCGTTCGACAGGGGGGGAAATGAAGCTTTCTTT. Protein sequence: CASSFDRGGNEAFF.

The chain is built from TRBV30 and TRBJ1-6, with D uncertain. There are 14 residues in the CDR3. The V end was cut by 4 bases, the J end by 4 bases, with 11 bases between. Germline lookup yields CDR1 GTSNPN and CDR2 SVGIG (reference sequence). The CDR3 here is CAWKPSLYNSPLHF. The DNA for the CDR3 is TGTGCCTGGAAACCCTCGTTATATAATTCACCCCTCCACTTT.

This chain connects TRBV6-5 to TRBJ1-3; weak D call: TRBD1 (6 bases). The germline V gene has CDR1 MNHEY and CDR2 SVGAGI. This CDR3 contains 13 residues. The V gene lost 11 bases and the J gene lost 0 bases, with 11 bases spanning the gap. The CDR3 loop reads CALQGNSGNTIYF. Here the CDR3 DNA reads TGTGCCTTACAGGGAAACTCTGGAAACACCATATATTTT.

The J gene is TRBJ2-7, the V gene TRBV25-1; 7 bases map to TRBD1. This CDR3 is 15 amino acids long. With V trimmed by 2 bases and J by 3 bases, 7 bases remained unmatched. Germline CDR1 and CDR2: MGHDK and SYGVNS. This chain's CDR3 is CASSESSPGGYEQYF. The DNA for the CDR3 is TGTGCCAGCAGTGAAAGTTCCCCAGGGGGCTACGAGCAGTACTTC.

The chain has TRBV18 and TRBJ1-1, with TRBD1 matching over 9 bases. This CDR3 has 13 amino acids. The V and J ends lost 6 bases and 7 bases, in that order; junction bases with no gene match: 6. Per germline, CDR1 KGHSH and CDR2 LQKENI. CDR3 loop: CASSPDRGIEAFF. CDR3 sequence (DNA): TGTGCCAGCTCGCCGGACAGGGGAATTGAAGCTTTCTTT.

The rearrangement uses TRBV4-1 and TRBJ2-3, with a possible D match to TRBD1 (6 bases). Between the trimmed V and J ends, which lost 1 base and 1 base, there was a span of 9 bases. This CDR3 comprises 15 residues. The V gene's germline CDR1 is MGHRA and CDR2 YSYEKL. The chain's CDR3 is CASSQVQGRTDTQYF. As DNA, the CDR3 is TGCGCCAGCAGCCAAGTACAGGGTCGCACAGATACGCAGTATTTT.

The chain's CDR3 is CASGPNTEAFF. CDR3 bases: TGTGCCAGCGGCCCGAACACTGAAGCTTTCTTT. The chain is built from TRBV7-9 and TRBJ1-1; D is unresolved. V was shortened by 8 bases and J by 1 base, with 5 bases between the two germline ends. CDR1 and CDR2 from the germline V gene are SEHNR and FQNEAQ (reference sequence). This CDR3 spans 11 amino acids. Complete variable domain (other parts from reference TRBV7-9 and TRBJ1-1): DTGVSQNPRHKITKRGQNVTFRCDPISEHNRLYWYRQTLGQGPEFLTYFQNEAQLEKSRLLSDRFSAERPKGSFSTLEIQRTEQGDSAMYLCASGPNTEAFFGQGTRLTVV.

The rearrangement links TRBV4-2 to TRBJ2-3; 12 bases map to TRBD2. Per germline, CDR1 LGHNA and CDR2 YNFKEQ. CDR3 size: 17 residues. The V segment lost 3 bases and the J segment 4 bases; nucleotides outside the gene matches: 8. The DNA of the CDR3 is TGTGCCAGCAGCCAGGACCCTAGCGGGAGGGCATCAGATACGCAGTATTTT. Its protein product is CASSQDPSGRASDTQYF.

V gene TRBV28 combines with J gene TRBJ2-7, with 7 bases matching TRBD2. This CDR3 is 14 amino acids long. J lost 3 bases, V lost 3 bases, and 5 bases had no gene match. Germline V gives CDR1 MDHEN, CDR2 SYDVKM. The CDR3 DNA is TGTGCCAGCAGTTTGGCTAGCGGATTCTACGAGCAGTACTTC. This translates into CASSLASGFYEQYF.

This chain connects TRBV6-5 to TRBJ1-4; D may be TRBD1 (5 bases). V lost 2 bases and J lost 7, with 11 bases in between. The CDR3 consists of 14 residues. Per the germline V gene, CDR1 is MNHEY and CDR2 is SVGAGI. CDR3 sequence reads: CASSYVQGVEKLFF. CDR3 sequence (DNA): TGTGCCAGCAGTTACGTCCAGGGTGTTGAAAAACTGTTTTTT.

The chain has TRBV5-5 and TRBJ1-2; D may be TRBD1 (6 bases). V lost 1 base to trimming and J lost 6 bases, with 13 bases between them. CDR1 is SGHKS, CDR2 YYEKEE, per germline (reference sequence). The CDR3 runs to 14 residues. DNA of the CDR3: TGTGCCAGCAGCTTGCCAACCAGGGGCGATGGCTACACCTTC. Its protein is CASSLPTRGDGYTF.

The CDR3: CASSIDQTLNTGELFF. CDR3 DNA: TGTGCCAGTAGTATAGATCAAACACTGAACACCGGGGAGCTGTTTTTT. The chain is built from TRBV19 and TRBJ2-2; D gene uncertain. The CDR3 length is 16 residues. The germline gives CDR1 LNHDA, CDR2 SQIVND (reference sequence). The V gene lost 0 bases and the J gene lost 1 base, with 9 bases spanning the gap.

In its sample, this clone was seen once. This sequence joins TRBV11-3 and TRBJ2-1, with no clear D. The germline gives CDR1 SGHNT, CDR2 YENEEA. The CDR3 consists of 12 residues. V lost 3 bases and J 6 bases, leaving 6 bases between the germline ends. This chain's CDR3 is CASSFDTNEQFF. The CDR3 region has the DNA TGTGCCAGCAGCTTCGATACCAATGAGCAGTTCTTC. Combining the CDR3 with reference TRBV11-3 and TRBJ2-1 gives the whole variable domain EAGVVQSPRYKIIEKKQPVAFWCNPISGHNTLYWYLQNLGQGPELLIRYENEEAVDDSQLPKDRFSAERLKGVDSTLKIQPAELGDSAVYLCASSFDTNEQFFGPGTRLTVL.

The chain employs TRBV6-6 and TRBJ2-7, with D unresolved. Trimming removed 6 bases at V and 5 bases at J, with 17 bases between. Germline CDR1 and CDR2: MNHNY and SVGAGI (reference sequence). CDR3 length equals 14 residues. DNA of the CDR3: TGTGCCAGCAGACCTGGACGGACCAGACACGAGCAGTACTTC. It translates to CASRPGRTRHEQYF.

The gene calls are TRBV14 and TRBJ1-6, with D unclear. Germline CDR1 reads SGHDN; CDR2 reads FVKESK. The V end lost 6 bases, the J end lost 7 bases, and 7 bases lay between the germline ends. The CDR3 loop spans 12 amino acids. DNA for the CDR3: TGTGCCAGCAGTTGGACCAATTCACCCCTCCACTTT. It yields the protein CASSWTNSPLHF.

The CDR3 region has the DNA TGTGCCAGCAGCGGACTGAACACTGAAGCTTTCTTT. Its protein product is CASSGLNTEAFF. This chain links TRBV6-1 with TRBJ1-1; D is unresolved. CDR3 size: 12 residues. The V gene's germline CDR1 is MNHNS and CDR2 SASEGT. V shed 6 bases and J shed 0 bases, with 5 bases lying between them.

This chain joins TRBV29-1 and TRBJ2-7, with TRBD1 as a possible D gene (5 bases). The CDR3 has 12 residues. Germline CDR1 reads SQVTM; CDR2 reads ANQGSEA. The germline V and J ends were trimmed by 1 base and 3 bases, with 7 bases remaining between them. The CDR3 nucleotides are TGCAGCGTTGAAGGGACACACTACGAGCAGTACTTC. Its translation: CSVEGTHYEQYF.

The J gene is TRBJ2-7, the V gene TRBV2; D perhaps matches TRBD2 (5 bases). This CDR3 is built from 14 residues. CDR1 SNHLY and CDR2 FYNNEI come from the germline V gene. V lost 7 bases to trimming and J lost 6 bases, with 19 bases between them. The CDR3: CASTVVEGISEQYF. The CDR3 coding sequence is TGTGCCAGCACAGTTGTTGAGGGAATTTCCGAGCAGTACTTC.